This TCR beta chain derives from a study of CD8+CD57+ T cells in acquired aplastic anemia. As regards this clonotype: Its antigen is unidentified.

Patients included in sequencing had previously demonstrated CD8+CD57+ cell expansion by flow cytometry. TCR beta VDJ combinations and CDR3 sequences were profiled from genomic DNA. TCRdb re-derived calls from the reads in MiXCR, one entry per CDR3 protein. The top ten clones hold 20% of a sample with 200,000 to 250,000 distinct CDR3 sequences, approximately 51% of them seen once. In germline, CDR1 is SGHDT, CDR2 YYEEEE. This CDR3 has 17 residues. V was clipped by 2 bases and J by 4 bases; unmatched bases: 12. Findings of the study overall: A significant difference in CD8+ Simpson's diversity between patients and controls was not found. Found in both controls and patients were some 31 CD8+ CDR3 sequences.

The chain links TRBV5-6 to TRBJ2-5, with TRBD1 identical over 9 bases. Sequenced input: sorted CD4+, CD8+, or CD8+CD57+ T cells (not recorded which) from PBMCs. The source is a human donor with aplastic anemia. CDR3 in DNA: TGTGCCAGCAGCTTAATGCCTGGACAGGGGCAGGGAGAGACCCAGTACTTC. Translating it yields CASSLMPGQGQGETQYF.